A single sample gave rise to the 15 T cell receptor beta chains below, sequenced in a study of shared clonotypes between healthy human individuals. Produced via immunoSEQ multiplex PCR; TCRdb's table is partial and in-frame only. This sample yields approximately 980,000 clones, of which less than 85% are seen a single time; about 1.5% belongs to the top ten. The sequenced sample was memory CD4+ T cells sorted from blood. Subset meaning: CD45RA-negative fraction. These receptors originate from a man between 18 and 29 years old in good health.

The rearrangement joins TRBV18 to TRBJ1-5; TRBD1 is a possible D gene (6 bases). The V and J ends lost 3 bases and 0 bases respectively, with 21 bases between them. From germline, CDR1 is KGHSH and CDR2 LQKENI. This CDR3 is 19 amino acids long. The CDR3 coding sequence is TGTGCCAGCTCACCTACCGGGACTACTAGGGGGGATAGCAATCAGCCCCAGCATTTT. It specifies CASSPTGTTRGDSNQPQHF.

The rearrangement uses TRBV6-6 and TRBJ2-3; weak D call: TRBD1 (6 bases). The ends were cut back, 6 bases at V and 4 bases at J, with 14 bases in the middle. The CDR3 runs 14 residues. Germline lookup yields CDR1 MNHNY and CDR2 SVGAGI (reference sequence). The CDR3 region is CASRPPGAPDTQYF. The CDR3 DNA sequence: TGTGCCAGCAGACCCCCAGGGGCTCCAGATACGCAGTATTTT.

This clone appeared once. V is TRBV5-1 and J is TRBJ2-7; D is unclear. The CDR3 runs 13 residues. Per the germline V gene, CDR1 is SGHRS and CDR2 is YFSETQ. Trimming removed 7 bases at V and 3 bases at J, with 14 bases between. The DNA of the CDR3 is TGCGCCAGCGCCTCTGGGTGGAACTACGAGCAGTACTTC. Translated, it gives CASASGWNYEQYF.

Note on this clone: The same CDR3 can be traced to other DNA sequences in this sample. The genes are TRBV18 and TRBJ2-5; D gene ambiguous. V was shortened by 2 bases and J by 1 base, with 5 bases between the two germline ends. CDR1 and CDR2 (germline): KGHSH, LQKENI. This CDR3 region has 13 residues. As DNA, the CDR3 is TGTGCCAGCTCACCAAACAGCCAAGAGACCCAGTACTTC. Its protein is CASSPNSQETQYF.

The J gene is TRBJ2-3, the V gene TRBV10-3, with 8 positions matching TRBD2. Losses at the gene ends were 3 bases for V and 4 bases for J; bases not matched to a gene: 3. The CDR3 extends over 14 amino acids. Germline assignment: CDR1 ENHRY and CDR2 SYGVKD. CDR3 coding DNA: TGTGCCATCAGTGACGGGGGGGTAGCAGATACGCAGTATTTT. Its translation is CAISDGGVADTQYF.

V gene TRBV28 combines with J gene TRBJ1-2, with 8 bases aligning to TRBD1. The CDR3 is 14 residues long. J lost 4 bases, V lost 2 bases, and 3 bases had no gene match. Per germline, CDR1 MDHEN and CDR2 SYDVKM. The chain's CDR3 is CASSLRTGLYGYTF. CDR3 bases: TGTGCCAGCAGTTTACGGACAGGGCTCTATGGCTACACCTTC.

This chain joins TRBV5-8 and TRBJ1-5, with 12 positions matching TRBD1. Germline CDR1 is SGHTS and CDR2 is YDEGEE. The V gene end was trimmed by 1 base and the J gene end by 9 bases; junction bases not matched to a gene: 8. The CDR3 runs 16 residues. The CDR3: CASSLMGQGAGSPQHF. The CDR3 DNA reads as TGTGCCAGCAGCTTGATGGGACAGGGGGCGGGCTCGCCCCAGCATTTT.

V is TRBV5-6 and J is TRBJ2-7; D uncertain. Germline CDR1 SGHDT, CDR2 YYEEEE. The CDR3 consists of 15 residues. V was trimmed by 2 bases and J by 0 bases, leaving 12 bases between them. CDR3 sequence reads: CASSFGRAPSYEQYF. The CDR3 DNA reads TGTGCCAGCAGCTTCGGGCGTGCGCCCTCCTACGAGCAGTACTTC.

V is TRBV20-1 and J is TRBJ2-5; D remains ambiguous. Trimming cost V 3 bases and J 1 base, with 3 bases left between them. Germline values: CDR1 DFQATT, CDR2 SNEGSKA (reference sequence). CDR3 size: 11 residues. This CDR3 is CSASSQETQYF. CDR3 nucleotides: TGCAGTGCTAGTTCCCAAGAGACCCAGTACTTC.

This clone has a count of ten or more. This chain's CDR3 is CASSTTPGSEAFF. The CDR3 nucleotides read TGTGCCAGTAGCACTACCCCGGGAAGTGAAGCTTTCTTT. This chain links TRBV19 with TRBJ1-1; no firm D call. The germline V and J ends were trimmed by 6 bases and 7 bases, with 15 bases remaining between them. The CDR3 has 13 residues. The V gene's germline CDR1 is LNHDA and CDR2 SQIVND (reference sequence). The full variable domain, rest sourced from reference TRBV19 and TRBJ1-1, is DGGITQSPKYLFRKEGQNVTLSCEQNLNHDAMYWYRQDPGQGLRLIYYSQIVNDFQKGDIAEGYSVSREKKESFPLTVTSAQKNPTAFYLCASSTTPGSEAFFGQGTRLTVV.

The chain couples TRBV5-6 to TRBJ1-2, with 9 bases lining up with TRBD1. With V trimmed by 1 base and J by 6 bases, 4 bases remained unmatched. The CDR3 spans 14 residues. Germline-derived CDR1 and CDR2 are SGHDT and YYEEEE. CDR3 nucleotide sequence: TGTGCCAGCAGCTTGCGGACAGGGGATAATGGCTACACCTTC. It encodes CASSLRTGDNGYTF.

This chain connects TRBV2 to TRBJ1-1; D remains unclear. V lost 6 bases, J lost 0 bases, and 5 bases lay in between. This CDR3 contains 12 residues. Germline V gene lookup returns CDR1 SNHLY and CDR2 FYNNEI. CDR3 residues: CASRGLNTEAFF. DNA for the CDR3: TGTGCCAGCAGGGGTTTGAACACTGAAGCTTTCTTT.

The V and J genes are TRBV7-2 and TRBJ2-1; D possibly uses TRBD1 or TRBD2 (5 bases each). CDR1 and CDR2 (germline): SGHTA, FQGNSA. The CDR3 spans 11 residues. V was pared by 5 bases and J by 10 bases, with 9 bases between. The CDR3 DNA reads as TGTGCCAGCAGCGTGGGGGTCGAGCAGTTCTTC. Translating gives CASSVGVEQFF.

This chain links TRBV5-1 with TRBJ2-3, with D unresolved. The germline CDR1 and CDR2 sequences are SGHRS and YFSETQ. The length of the CDR3 is 12 residues. The ends were cut back, 3 bases at V and 2 bases at J, with 4 bases in the middle. The CDR3 sequence: CASSYATDTQYF. CDR3 coding DNA: TGCGCCAGCAGCTATGCCACAGATACGCAGTATTTT.

This chain connects TRBV7-9 to TRBJ2-6; 7 positions agree with TRBD1. CDR3 length equals 17 residues. V was clipped by 5 bases and J by 0 bases; unmatched bases: 7. In germline, CDR1 is SEHNR, CDR2 FQNEAQ (reference sequence). The CDR3 protein is CASSPKQGNSGANVLTF. The CDR3 nucleotides are TGTGCCAGCAGCCCGAAACAGGGGAACTCTGGGGCCAACGTCCTGACTTTC.